The next 16 T cell receptor beta chains were all read from a single sample in a study of blood T cell repertoires in COVID-19. Generated by immunoSEQ multiplex PCR, the TCRdb table keeps only in-frame clones and is missing some. The sample yields fewer than 250,000 clones, around 83% seen once. The sequencing sample was made of peripheral blood. The receptors originated from a woman in her 50s with acute or convalescent COVID-19.

The chain has TRBV7-8 and TRBJ2-5; D is uncertain. Germline loops: CDR1 SGHVS, CDR2 FQNEAQ. V lost 3 bases to trimming and J lost 2 bases, with 13 bases between them. The CDR3 totals 15 residues. The CDR3 sequence: CASSFTVGVQETQYF. CDR3 bases: TGTGCCAGCAGCTTTACGGTAGGAGTTCAAGAGACCCAGTACTTC.

This chain uses TRBV13 with TRBJ2-1; D call uncertain. Germline CDR1 reads PRHDT; CDR2 reads FYEKMQ (reference sequence). The V end was cut by 8 bases, the J end by 0 bases, with 11 bases between. The CDR3 loop spans 14 amino acids. The CDR3 coding sequence is TGTGCCAGCCTTTATAGCAGCTCCTACAATGAGCAGTTCTTC. It yields the protein CASLYSSSYNEQFF.

This clone has a single count. The chain employs TRBV6-5 and TRBJ2-5, with 13 bases lining up with TRBD2. CDR1 MNHEY and CDR2 SVGAGI come from the germline V gene. Germline trimming cut 10 bases from V and 3 bases from J; bases unmatched to any gene: 2. The CDR3 length is 13 residues. Here the CDR3 reads CAIGTSGEETQYF. CDR3 coding DNA: TGTGCCATCGGGACTAGCGGGGAAGAGACCCAGTACTTC.

J is TRBJ2-3 and V is TRBV29-1, with D possibly being TRBD1 (6 bases). Germline V gene data show CDR1 as SQVTM and CDR2 as ANQGSEA. V lost 1 base and J lost 6, with 11 bases in between. The CDR3 length is 13 residues. The CDR3 loop is CSVEVGAGDTQYF. The CDR3, as DNA: TGCAGCGTTGAAGTGGGGGCCGGGGATACGCAGTATTTT.

The chain employs TRBV5-4 and TRBJ2-7; 12 positions agree with TRBD1. Germline values: CDR1 SGHNT, CDR2 YYREEE (reference sequence). CDR3 length: 14 residues. The V and J ends lost 4 bases and 6 bases, in that order; junction bases with no gene match: 5. CDR3 sequence (DNA): TGTGCCAGCAGCGGGGGGACAGGGGGCTTCGAGCAGTACTTC. Translating it yields CASSGGTGGFEQYF.

This clone was seen a handful of times. The rearrangement joins TRBV10-2 to TRBJ1-2, with a possible D match to TRBD1 (6 bases). Per the germline V gene, CDR1 is WSHSY and CDR2 is SAAADI. Trimming removed 0 bases at V and 3 bases at J, with 14 bases between. The CDR3 is made up of 16 amino acids. The CDR3 region is CASSESTRRGHYGYTF. CDR3 DNA sequence: TGCGCCAGCAGTGAGTCGACGCGCAGGGGCCACTATGGCTACACCTTC.

This clone was detected ten times or more. V is TRBV5-8 and J is TRBJ2-3; D call uncertain. V was clipped by 0 bases and J by 0 bases, with 5 bases between them. There are 14 residues in the CDR3. The germline V gene has CDR1 SGHTS and CDR2 YDEGEE. The CDR3: CASSLGTSTDTQYF. CDR3 nucleotide sequence: TGTGCCAGCAGCTTGGGCACTAGCACAGATACGCAGTATTTT. Full variable domain (remainder filled in from reference TRBV5-8 and TRBJ2-3): EAGVTQSPTHLIKTRGQQATLRCSPISGHTSVYWYQQALGLGLQFLLWYDEGEERNRGNFPPRFSGRQFPNYSSELNVNALELEDSALYLCASSLGTSTDTQYFGPGTRLTVL.

The chain links TRBV2 to TRBJ1-4, with D tentatively TRBD1 (6 bases). Germline assignment: CDR1 SNHLY and CDR2 FYNNEI. The V gene lost 1 base and the J gene lost 8 bases, with 14 bases spanning the gap. The CDR3 is 15 residues long. The CDR3 region is CASSEGLQGWEKLFF. The CDR3 region has the DNA TGTGCCAGCAGTGAAGGGTTACAGGGCTGGGAAAAACTGTTTTTT.

This clone appeared once. The chain employs TRBV12-3 or TRBV12-4 and TRBJ2-3; a possible D gene is TRBD2 (5 bases). The V end lost 2 bases, the J end lost 6 bases, and 9 bases lay between the germline ends. The CDR3 spans 13 residues. CDR3 nucleotides: TGTGCCAGCAGTTTAATCGGGGTTGATACGCAGTATTTT. Amino acid sequence: CASSLIGVDTQYF.

This clone has a handful of counts. One end of the junction fails to match germline, which may point to a read error. This chain connects TRBV29-1 to TRBJ2-5; unclear D gene. This CDR3 spans 12 amino acids. Germline V gene lookup returns CDR1 SQVTM and CDR2 ANQGSEA. The CDR3 bases are TGCAGCGTCCCTAGTTACCAGGAGACCCAGTACTTC. Encoded protein: CSVPSYQETQYF.

V and J are TRBV24-1 and TRBJ2-2; no clear D gene. Germline V lookup: CDR1 KGHDR, CDR2 SFDVKD. The CDR3 length is 12 residues. Trimming pared 6 bases from V and 3 bases from J, leaving 4 bases between. The CDR3 protein is CATSRDTGELFF. DNA for the CDR3: TGTGCCACCAGTAGAGACACCGGGGAGCTGTTTTTT.

This chain links TRBV24-1 with TRBJ1-1, with D possibly matching TRBD1 (5 bases). Trimming left V 4 bases short and J 7 bases short, with 9 bases between. The CDR3 sequence is 12 residues long. Per the germline V gene, CDR1 is KGHDR and CDR2 is SFDVKD. CDR3 sequence reads: CATSDPGDEAFF. The CDR3 DNA sequence: TGTGCCACCAGTGACCCGGGGGATGAAGCTTTCTTT.

The chain uses TRBV6-1 and TRBJ1-3; 7 positions match TRBD1. Germline CDR1 reads MNHNS; CDR2 reads SASEGT. CDR3 length: 17 amino acids. J lost 0 bases, V lost 2 bases, and 7 bases had no gene match. The CDR3 sequence is CASSETTGPISGNTIYF. The DNA for the CDR3 is TGTGCCAGCAGTGAAACGACAGGGCCGATCTCTGGAAACACCATATATTTT.

V is TRBV28 and J is TRBJ1-2, with D tentatively TRBD1 (6 bases). V dropped 7 bases and J dropped 4 bases, with 13 bases sitting between them. Germline V gene lookup returns CDR1 MDHEN and CDR2 SYDVKM. The CDR3 is 13 amino acids. The CDR3 coding sequence is TGTGCCAGCACTCTAGGACAGAGCTATGGCTACACCTTC. This gives the protein CASTLGQSYGYTF.

The gene calls are TRBV2 and TRBJ1-2; the D gene is possibly TRBD1 (6 bases). The germline gives CDR1 SNHLY, CDR2 FYNNEI. The length of the CDR3 is 15 residues. V was clipped by 2 bases and J by 1 base, with 11 bases between them. CDR3 amino acids: CASSESRGDNYGYTF. CDR3 bases: TGTGCCAGCAGTGAATCCAGGGGAGATAACTATGGCTACACCTTC.

The chain employs TRBV5-6 and TRBJ2-3, with 9 bases aligning to TRBD1. V dropped 0 bases and J dropped 5; count of bases not matched to a gene: 1. This CDR3 is 14 amino acids long. Germline lookup yields CDR1 SGHDT and CDR2 YYEEEE. Here the CDR3 reads CASSLDRGRDTQYF. DNA of the CDR3: TGTGCCAGCAGCTTGGACAGGGGGCGAGATACGCAGTATTTT.